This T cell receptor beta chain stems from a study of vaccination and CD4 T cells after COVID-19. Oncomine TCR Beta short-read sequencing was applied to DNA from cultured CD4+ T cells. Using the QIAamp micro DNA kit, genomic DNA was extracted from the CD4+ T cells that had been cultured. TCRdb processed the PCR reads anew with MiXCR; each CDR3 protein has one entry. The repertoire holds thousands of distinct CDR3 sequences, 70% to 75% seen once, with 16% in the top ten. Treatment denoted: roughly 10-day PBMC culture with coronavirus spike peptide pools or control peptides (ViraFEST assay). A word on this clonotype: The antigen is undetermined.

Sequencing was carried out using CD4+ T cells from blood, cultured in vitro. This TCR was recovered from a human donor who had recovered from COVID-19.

The CDR3 sequence: CASSIQGQSRYEQYF. In DNA, the CDR3 is TGTGCCAGTAGTATCCAGGGACAGAGCCGCTACGAGCAGTACTTC. The chain uses TRBV19 and TRBJ2-7, with 7 bases lining up with TRBD1. Germline values: CDR1 LNHDA, CDR2 SQIVND (reference sequence). J lost 3 bases, V lost 3 bases, and 8 bases had no gene match. CDR3 size: 15 residues.